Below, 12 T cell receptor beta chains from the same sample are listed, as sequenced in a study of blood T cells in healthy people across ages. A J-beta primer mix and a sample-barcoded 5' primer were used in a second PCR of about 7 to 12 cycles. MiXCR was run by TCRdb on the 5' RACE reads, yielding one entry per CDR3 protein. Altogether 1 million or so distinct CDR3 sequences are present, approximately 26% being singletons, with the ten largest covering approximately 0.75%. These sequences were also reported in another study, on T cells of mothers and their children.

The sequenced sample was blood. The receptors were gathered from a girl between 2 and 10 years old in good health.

The CDR3: CASSYRTGVGYIQYF. The CDR3 DNA is TGTGCCAGCAGTTACAGGACAGGGGTAGGATACATTCAGTACTTC. The chain has TRBV27 and TRBJ2-4; TRBD1 matches 9 bases. V was pared by 4 bases and J by 8 bases, with 9 bases of the junction left unmatched. Germline CDR1 reads MNHEY; CDR2 reads SMNVEV (reference sequence). The CDR3 has 15 amino acids.

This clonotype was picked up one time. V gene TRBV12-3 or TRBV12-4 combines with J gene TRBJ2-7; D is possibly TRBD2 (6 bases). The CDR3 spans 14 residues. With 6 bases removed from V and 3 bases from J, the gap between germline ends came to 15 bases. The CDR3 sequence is CASSLGTRFYEQYF. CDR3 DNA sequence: TGTGCCAGCAGCCTCGGGACTCGCTTCTACGAGCAGTACTTC.

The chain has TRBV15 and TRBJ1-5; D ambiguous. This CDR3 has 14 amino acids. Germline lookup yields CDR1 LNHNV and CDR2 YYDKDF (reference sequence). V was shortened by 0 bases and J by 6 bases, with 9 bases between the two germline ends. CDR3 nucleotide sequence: TGTGCCACCAGCAGAGATAGAACAAGTCAGCCCCAGCATTTT. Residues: CATSRDRTSQPQHF. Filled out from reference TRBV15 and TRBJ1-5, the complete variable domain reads DAMVIQNPRYQVTQFGKPVTLSCSQTLNHNVMYWYQQKSSQAPKLLFHYYDKDFNNEADTPDNFQSRRPNTSFCFLDIRSPGLGDTAMYLCATSRDRTSQPQHFGDGTRLSIL.

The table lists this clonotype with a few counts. CDR3 bases: TGCGCCAGCAGCCGGACCCGTGTAAGCGGTGCTAAAAACATTCAGTACTTC. Residues: CASSRTRVSGAKNIQYF. V gene TRBV4-3 combines with J gene TRBJ2-4, with D maybe TRBD2 (5 bases). The V and J ends lost 4 bases and 4 bases respectively, with 20 bases between them. CDR1 and CDR2 (germline): LGHNA, YSLEER. The CDR3 covers 17 residues.

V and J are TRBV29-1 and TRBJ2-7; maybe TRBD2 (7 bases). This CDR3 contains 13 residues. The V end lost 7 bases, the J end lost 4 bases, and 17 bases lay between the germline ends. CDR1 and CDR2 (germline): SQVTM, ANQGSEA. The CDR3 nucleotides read TGCAGCGCCACGGGGGGCGGCGATTACGAGCAGTACTTC. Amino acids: CSATGGGDYEQYF.

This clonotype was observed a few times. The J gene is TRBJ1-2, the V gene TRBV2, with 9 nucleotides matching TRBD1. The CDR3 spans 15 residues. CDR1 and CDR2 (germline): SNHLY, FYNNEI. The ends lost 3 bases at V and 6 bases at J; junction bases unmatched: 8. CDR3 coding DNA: TGTGCCAGCAGTGATCTTCCGGGACAGGGAAATGGCTACACCTTC. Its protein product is CASSDLPGQGNGYTF. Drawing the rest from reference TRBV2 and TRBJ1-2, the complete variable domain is EPEVTQTPSHQVTQMGQEVILRCVPISNHLYFYWYRQILGQKVEFLVSFYNNEISEKSEIFDDQFSVERPDGSNFTLKIRSTKLEDSAMYFCASSDLPGQGNGYTFGSGTRLTVV.

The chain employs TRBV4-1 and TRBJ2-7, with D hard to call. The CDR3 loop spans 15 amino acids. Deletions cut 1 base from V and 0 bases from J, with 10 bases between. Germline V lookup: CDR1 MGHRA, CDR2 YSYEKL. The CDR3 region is CASSQVAQFSYEQYF. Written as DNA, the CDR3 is TGCGCCAGCAGCCAAGTGGCCCAGTTCTCCTACGAGCAGTACTTC.

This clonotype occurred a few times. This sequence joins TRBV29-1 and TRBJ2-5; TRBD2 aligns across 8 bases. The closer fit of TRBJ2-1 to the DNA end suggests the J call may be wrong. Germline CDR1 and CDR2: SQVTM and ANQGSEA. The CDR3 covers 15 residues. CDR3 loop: CSVGGSGSVGNEQFF. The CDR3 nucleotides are TGCAGCGTTGGGGGAAGCGGGAGTGTTGGTAATGAGCAGTTCTTC.

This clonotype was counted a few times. This CDR3 reads CATSGGFSPYGYTF. CDR3 bases: TGTGCCACCAGTGGTGGGTTTAGTCCGTATGGCTACACCTTC. This chain joins TRBV24-1 and TRBJ1-2, with D unclear. The CDR3 loop spans 14 amino acids. Trimming pared 5 bases from V and 5 bases from J, leaving 14 bases between. Germline CDR1 KGHDR, CDR2 SFDVKD.

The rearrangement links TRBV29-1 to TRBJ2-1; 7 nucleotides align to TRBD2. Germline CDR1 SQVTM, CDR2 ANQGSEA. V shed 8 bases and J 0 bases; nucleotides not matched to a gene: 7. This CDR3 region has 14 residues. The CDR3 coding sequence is TGCAGCTTATCGCGGGGGAGCTCCTACAATGAGCAGTTCTTC. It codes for CSLSRGSSYNEQFF.

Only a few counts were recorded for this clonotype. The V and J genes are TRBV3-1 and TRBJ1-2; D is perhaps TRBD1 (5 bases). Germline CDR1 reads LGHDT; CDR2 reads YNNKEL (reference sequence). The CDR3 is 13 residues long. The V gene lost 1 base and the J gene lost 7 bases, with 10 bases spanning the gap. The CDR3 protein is CASSQGTSGGYTF. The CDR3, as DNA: TGTGCCAGCAGCCAAGGGACAAGTGGTGGCTACACCTTC.

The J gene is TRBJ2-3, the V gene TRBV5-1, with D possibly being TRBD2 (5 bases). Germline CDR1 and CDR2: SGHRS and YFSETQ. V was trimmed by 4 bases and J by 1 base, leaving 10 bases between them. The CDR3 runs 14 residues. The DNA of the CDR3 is TGCGCCAGCAGCGGGAATAGCGGCACAGATACGCAGTATTTT. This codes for CASSGNSGTDTQYF.